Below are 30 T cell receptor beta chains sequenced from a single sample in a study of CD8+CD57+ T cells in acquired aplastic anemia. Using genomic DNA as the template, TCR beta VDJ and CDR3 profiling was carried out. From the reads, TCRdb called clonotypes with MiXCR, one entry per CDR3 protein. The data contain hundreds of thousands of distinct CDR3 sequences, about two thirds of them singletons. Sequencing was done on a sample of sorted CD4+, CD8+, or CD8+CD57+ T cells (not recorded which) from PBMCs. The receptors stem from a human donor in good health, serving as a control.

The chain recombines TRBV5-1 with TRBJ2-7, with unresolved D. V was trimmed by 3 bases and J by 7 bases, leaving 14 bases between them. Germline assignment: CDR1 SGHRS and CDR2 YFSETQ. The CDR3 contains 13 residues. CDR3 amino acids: CASSSDLSEEQYF. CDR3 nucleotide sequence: TGCGCCAGCAGCTCGGATTTAAGTGAGGAGCAGTACTTC. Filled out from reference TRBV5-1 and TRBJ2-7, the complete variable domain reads KAGVTQTPRYLIKTRGQQVTLSCSPISGHRSVSWYQQTPGQGLQFLFEYFSETQRNKGNFPGRFSGRQFSNSRSEMNVSTLELGDSALYLCASSSDLSEEQYFGPGTRLTVT.

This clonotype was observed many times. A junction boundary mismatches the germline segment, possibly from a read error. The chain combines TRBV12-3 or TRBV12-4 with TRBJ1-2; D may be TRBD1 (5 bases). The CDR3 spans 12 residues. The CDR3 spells CASRNEGREPFF. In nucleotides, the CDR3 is TGTGCCAGCAGGAATGAGGGGAGGGAACCCTTTTTC.

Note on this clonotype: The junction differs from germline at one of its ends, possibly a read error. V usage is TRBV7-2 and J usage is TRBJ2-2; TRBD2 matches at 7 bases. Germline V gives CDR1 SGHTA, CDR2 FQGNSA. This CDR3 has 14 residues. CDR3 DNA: TGCACCAGCAGCTGGGGGGGAGGCACCGGGGAGCTGTTTTTT. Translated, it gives CTSSWGGGTGELFF.

CDR3 nucleotides: TGTGCCCGTGGAGACGATACAGGCCACCTTGGCTATGGCTACACCTTC. This sequence encodes CARGDDTGHLGYGYTF. The chain recombines TRBV19 with TRBJ1-2; TRBD1 might be the D (5 bases). The CDR3 runs 16 residues. Trimming took 11 bases from V and 4 from J, leaving 26 bases between them. Germline CDR1 is LNHDA and CDR2 is SQIVND (reference sequence). Filled out from reference TRBV19 and TRBJ1-2, the complete variable domain reads DGGITQSPKYLFRKEGQNVTLSCEQNLNHDAMYWYRQDPGQGLRLIYYSQIVNDFQKGDIAEGYSVSREKKESFPLTVTSAQKNPTAFYLCARGDDTGHLGYGYTFGSGTRLTVV.

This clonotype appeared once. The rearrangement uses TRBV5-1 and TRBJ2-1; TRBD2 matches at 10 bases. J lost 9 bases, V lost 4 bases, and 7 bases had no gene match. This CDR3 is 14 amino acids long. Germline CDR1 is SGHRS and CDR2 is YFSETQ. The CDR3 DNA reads TGCGCCAGCAGCCCGACTCTAGCGGGAGCTGAGCAGTTCTTC. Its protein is CASSPTLAGAEQFF.

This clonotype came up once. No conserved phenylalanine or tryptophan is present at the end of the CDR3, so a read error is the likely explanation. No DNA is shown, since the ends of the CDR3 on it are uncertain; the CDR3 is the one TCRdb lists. The CDR3 sequence: CASSVDLPGQEYS. This chain joins TRBV15 and TRBJ2-7; no check of the table's D call, TRBD1, against the DNA was made. The CDR3 is 13 amino acids in total, end residues counted. The V gene's germline CDR1 is LNHNV and CDR2 YYDKDF (reference sequence).

The CDR3 region is CASSLADGPSYEQYF. CDR3 sequence (DNA): TGTGCCAGCAGCTTGGCCGATGGTCCATCCTACGAGCAGTACTTC. This sequence joins TRBV5-5 and TRBJ2-7; no clear D. Trimming removed 0 bases at V and 1 base at J, with 11 bases between. The CDR3 loop spans 15 amino acids. CDR1 is SGHKS, CDR2 YYEKEE, per germline (reference sequence).

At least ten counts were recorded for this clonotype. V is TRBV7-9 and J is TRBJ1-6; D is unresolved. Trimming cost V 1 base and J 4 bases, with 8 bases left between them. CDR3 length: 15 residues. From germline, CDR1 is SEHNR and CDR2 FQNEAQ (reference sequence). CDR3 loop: CASSLGTGYNSPLHF. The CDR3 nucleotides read TGTGCCAGCAGCTTAGGTACGGGATATAATTCACCCCTCCACTTT.

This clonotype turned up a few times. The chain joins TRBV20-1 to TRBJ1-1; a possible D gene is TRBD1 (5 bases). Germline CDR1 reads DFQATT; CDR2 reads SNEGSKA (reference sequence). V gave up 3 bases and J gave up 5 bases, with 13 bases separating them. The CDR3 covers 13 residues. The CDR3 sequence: CSASDIEGTEAFF. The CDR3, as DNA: TGCAGTGCTAGTGACATCGAGGGGACTGAAGCTTTCTTT.

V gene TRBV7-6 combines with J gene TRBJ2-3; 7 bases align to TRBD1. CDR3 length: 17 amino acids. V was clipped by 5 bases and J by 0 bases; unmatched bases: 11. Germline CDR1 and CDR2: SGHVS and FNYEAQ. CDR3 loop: CASSNGQRGLSTDTQYF. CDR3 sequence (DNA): TGTGCCAGCAGCAACGGGCAAAGGGGGCTGAGCACAGATACGCAGTATTTT.

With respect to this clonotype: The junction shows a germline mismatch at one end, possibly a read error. Here the CDR3 DNA reads TGCGCTAGCGGCTTGACAGGGGGCGACTATGGCTACACCTTC. This gives the protein CASGLTGGDYGYTF. The gene calls are TRBV12-3 or TRBV12-4 and TRBJ1-2; 10 bases match TRBD1. The CDR3 totals 14 residues.

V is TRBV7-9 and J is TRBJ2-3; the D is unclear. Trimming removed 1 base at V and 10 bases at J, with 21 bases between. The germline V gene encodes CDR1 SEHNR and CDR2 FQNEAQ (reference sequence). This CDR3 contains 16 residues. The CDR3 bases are TGTGCCAGCAGCTTAGAACCAAGGGTTTCCAAATATGCGCAGTATTTT. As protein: CASSLEPRVSKYAQYF.

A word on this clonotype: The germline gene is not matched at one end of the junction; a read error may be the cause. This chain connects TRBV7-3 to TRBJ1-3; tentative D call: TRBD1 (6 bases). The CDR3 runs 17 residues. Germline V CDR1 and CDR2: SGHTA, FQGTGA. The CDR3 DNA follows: TGTGCCAGCAGCAGAGGACCCCCGGGGGCGGCTGGAACCACCATATATTTT. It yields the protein CASSRGPPGAAGTTIYF.

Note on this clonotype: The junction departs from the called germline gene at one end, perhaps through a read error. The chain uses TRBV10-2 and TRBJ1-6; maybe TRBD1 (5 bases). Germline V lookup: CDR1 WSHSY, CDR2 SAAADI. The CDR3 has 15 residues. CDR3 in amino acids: CASSVPTGVGSPLHF. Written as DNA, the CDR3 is TGTGCCAGCAGTGTCCCAACGGGGGTAGGATCACCCCTCCACTTT.

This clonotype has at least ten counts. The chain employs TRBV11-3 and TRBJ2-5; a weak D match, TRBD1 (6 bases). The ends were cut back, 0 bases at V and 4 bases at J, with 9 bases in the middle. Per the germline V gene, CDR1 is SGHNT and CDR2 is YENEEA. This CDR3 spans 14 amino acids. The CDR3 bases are TGTGCCAGCAGCTTAGAGGGCAGGGGAGAGACCCAGTACTTC. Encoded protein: CASSLEGRGETQYF.

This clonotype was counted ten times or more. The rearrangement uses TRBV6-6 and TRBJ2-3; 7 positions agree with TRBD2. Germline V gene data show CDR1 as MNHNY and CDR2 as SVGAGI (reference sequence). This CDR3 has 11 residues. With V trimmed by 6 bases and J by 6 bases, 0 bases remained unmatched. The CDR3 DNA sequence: TGTGCCAGCAGACTAGCGGATACGCAGTATTTT. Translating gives CASRLADTQYF.

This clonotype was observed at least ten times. CDR3 region: CASSQADTRWTGELFF. CDR3 DNA sequence: TGCGCCAGCAGCCAAGCGGATACTAGGTGGACCGGGGAGCTGTTTTTT. This chain joins TRBV4-3 and TRBJ2-2; perhaps TRBD2 as D (5 bases). The CDR3 is 16 residues long. Trimming pared 1 base from V and 5 bases from J, leaving 14 bases between. Germline lookup yields CDR1 LGHNA and CDR2 YSLEER.

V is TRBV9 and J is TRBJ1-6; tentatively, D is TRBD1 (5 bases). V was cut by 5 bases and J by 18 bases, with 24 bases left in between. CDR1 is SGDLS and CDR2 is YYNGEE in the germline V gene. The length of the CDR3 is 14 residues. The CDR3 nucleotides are TGTGCCAGCAGTTTGGGACGGGGGGACTATCACCCCCACTTT. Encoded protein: CASSLGRGDYHPHF.

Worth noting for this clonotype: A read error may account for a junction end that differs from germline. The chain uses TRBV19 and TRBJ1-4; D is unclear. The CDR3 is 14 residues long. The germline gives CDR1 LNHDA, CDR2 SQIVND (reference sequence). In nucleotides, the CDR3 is TGTGCCATTAGTAAACGTCAATTAAACGAAAACCTGTTTTTT. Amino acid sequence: CAISKRQLNENLFF.

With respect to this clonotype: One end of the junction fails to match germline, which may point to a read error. The CDR3 here is CAGSQLIAGQWTQYF. In nucleotides, the CDR3 is TGTGCCGGCAGTCAATTGATAGCGGGGCAGTGGACCCAGTACTTC. The chain couples TRBV7-3 to TRBJ2-5; 8 nucleotides match TRBD2. The CDR3 is 15 residues long. The germline gives CDR1 SGHTA, CDR2 FQGTGA.

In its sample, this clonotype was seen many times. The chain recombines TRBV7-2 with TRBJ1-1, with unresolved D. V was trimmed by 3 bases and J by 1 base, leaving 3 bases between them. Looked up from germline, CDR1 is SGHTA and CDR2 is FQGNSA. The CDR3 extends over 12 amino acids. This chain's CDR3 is CASSFPNTEAFF. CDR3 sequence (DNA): TGTGCCAGCAGCTTTCCGAACACTGAAGCTTTCTTT.

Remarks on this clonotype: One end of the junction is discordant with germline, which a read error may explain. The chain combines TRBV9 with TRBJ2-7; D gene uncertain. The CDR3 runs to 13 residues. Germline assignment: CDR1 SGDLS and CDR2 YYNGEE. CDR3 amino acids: CASSVGRPYGQYF. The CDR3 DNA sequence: TGTGCCAGCAGCGTAGGACGCCCCTACGGGCAGTACTTC. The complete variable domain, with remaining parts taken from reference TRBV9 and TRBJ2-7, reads DSGVTQTPKHLITATGQRVTLRCSPRSGDLSVYWYQQSLDQGLQFLIQYYNGEERAKGNILERFSAQQFPDLHSELNLSSLELGDSALYFCASSVGRPYGQYFGPGTRLTVT.

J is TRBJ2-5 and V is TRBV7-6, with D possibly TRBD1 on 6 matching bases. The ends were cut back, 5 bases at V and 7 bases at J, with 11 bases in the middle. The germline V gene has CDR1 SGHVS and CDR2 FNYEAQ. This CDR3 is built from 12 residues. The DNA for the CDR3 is TGTGCCAGCAGCCCAGAGACAGGGACCCAGTACTTC. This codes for CASSPETGTQYF.

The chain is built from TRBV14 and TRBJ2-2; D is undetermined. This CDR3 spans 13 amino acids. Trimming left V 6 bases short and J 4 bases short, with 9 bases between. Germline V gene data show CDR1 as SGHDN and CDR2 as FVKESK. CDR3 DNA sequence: TGTGCCAGCAGTAGAATCTCCACCGGGGAGCTGTTTTTT. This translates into CASSRISTGELFF.

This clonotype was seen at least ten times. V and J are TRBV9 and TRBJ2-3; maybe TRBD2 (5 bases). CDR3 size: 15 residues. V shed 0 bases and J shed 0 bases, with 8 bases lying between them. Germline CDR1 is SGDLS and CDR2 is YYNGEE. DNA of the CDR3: TGTGCCAGCAGCGTAGTAAGCGGAAGCACAGATACGCAGTATTTT. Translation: CASSVVSGSTDTQYF.

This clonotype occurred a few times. CDR3 nucleotide sequence: TGTGCCAGCAGCCGACTCACCATGGACAGGGTCGTAAATTCACCCCTCCACTTT. As protein: CASSRLTMDRVVNSPLHF. The chain couples TRBV7-9 to TRBJ1-6, with 8 nucleotides matching TRBD1. Per germline, CDR1 SEHNR and CDR2 FQNEAQ (reference sequence). J lost 7 bases, V lost 5 bases, and 16 bases had no gene match. The CDR3 is made up of 18 amino acids. The variable domain in full, with the rest retrieved from reference TRBV7-9 and TRBJ1-6, is DTGVSQNPRHKITKRGQNVTFRCDPISEHNRLYWYRQTLGQGPEFLTYFQNEAQLEKSRLLSDRFSAERPKGSFSTLEIQRTEQGDSAMYLCASSRLTMDRVVNSPLHFGNGTRLTVT.

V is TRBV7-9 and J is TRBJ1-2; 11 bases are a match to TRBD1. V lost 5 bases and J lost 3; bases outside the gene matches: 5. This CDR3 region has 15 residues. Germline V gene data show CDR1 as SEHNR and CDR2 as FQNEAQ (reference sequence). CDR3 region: CASSLGQGAHYGYTF. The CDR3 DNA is TGTGCCAGCAGCCTCGGACAGGGGGCGCACTATGGCTACACCTTC.

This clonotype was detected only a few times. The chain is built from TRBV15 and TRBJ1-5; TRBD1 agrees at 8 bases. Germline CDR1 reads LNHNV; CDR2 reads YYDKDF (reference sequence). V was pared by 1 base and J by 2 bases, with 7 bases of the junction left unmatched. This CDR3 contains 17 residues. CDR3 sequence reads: CATSRARTGYRNQPQHF. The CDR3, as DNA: TGTGCCACCAGCAGAGCCCGGACAGGGTATCGCAATCAGCCCCAGCATTTT.

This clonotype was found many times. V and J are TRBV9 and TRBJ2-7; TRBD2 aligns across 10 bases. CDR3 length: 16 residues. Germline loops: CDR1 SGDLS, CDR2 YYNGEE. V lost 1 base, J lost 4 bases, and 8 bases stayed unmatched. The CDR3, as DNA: TGTGCCAGCAGCGTATCTGAGCGGGGGGGCTTATACGAGCAGTACTTC. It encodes CASSVSERGGLYEQYF.

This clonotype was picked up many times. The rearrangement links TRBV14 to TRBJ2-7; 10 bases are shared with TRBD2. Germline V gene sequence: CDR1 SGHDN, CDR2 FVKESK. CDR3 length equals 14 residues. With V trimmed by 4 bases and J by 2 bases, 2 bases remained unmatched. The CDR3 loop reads CASSLGLAAYEQYF. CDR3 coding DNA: TGTGCCAGCAGCCTAGGACTAGCGGCCTACGAGCAGTACTTC.